Listed here are 8 T cell receptor beta chains from one sample, sequenced in a study of graft-versus-host responses after intestinal transplantation. Graft material was processed, releasing intraepithelial and lamina propria lymphocytes. The protocol was immunoSEQ multiplex PCR, while the TCRdb copy is restricted to in-frame clones and leaves out a portion. The data show about 15,000 clones, under 70% seen once. The sequenced sample was ileum tissue, obtained around 640 days after intestinal transplantation. These receptors came from a human patient who received an intestinal transplant, so some T cells may come from the graft donor.

The chain recombines TRBV11-2 with TRBJ2-7, with 9 positions matching TRBD1. V was pared by 5 bases and J by 2 bases, with 10 bases of the junction left unmatched. Germline V gene data show CDR1 as SGHAT and CDR2 as FQNNGV. The CDR3 loop spans 16 amino acids. DNA for the CDR3: TGTGCCAGCAGCGGGATACAGGGGGCCCTACCCTACGAGCAGTACTTC. Encoded protein: CASSGIQGALPYEQYF.

Regarding this clone: One junction end disagrees with the germline gene, perhaps due to a read error. The chain combines TRBV6-4 with TRBJ2-3, with 9 bases fitting TRBD2. The CDR3 has 17 amino acids. Per the germline V gene, CDR1 is MRHNA and CDR2 is SNTAGT. The CDR3, as DNA: TGTGCTAGCAGTGACTCGAAGGGAGGCGGGGGGGCCGATACGCAGTATTTT. It encodes CASSDSKGGGGADTQYF.

This clone was recorded only once. The chain links TRBV2 to TRBJ2-3, with TRBD2 identical over 9 bases. The V gene end was trimmed by 4 bases and the J gene end by 4 bases; junction bases not matched to a gene: 3. The CDR3 is 14 amino acids. Germline-derived CDR1 and CDR2 are SNHLY and FYNNEI. The CDR3 protein is CASSVGLASDTQYF. CDR3 in DNA: TGTGCCAGCAGTGTGGGACTAGCTTCAGATACGCAGTATTTT.

The chain combines TRBV7-2 with TRBJ2-7; 9 bases agree with TRBD1. This CDR3 comprises 15 residues. Germline loops: CDR1 SGHTA, CDR2 FQGNSA. With 2 bases clipped from V and 3 bases from J, the junction kept 5 bases outside the gene matches. As DNA, the CDR3 is TGTGCCAGCAGCTTACAGGGACAGGGCCACTACGAGCAGTACTTC. It specifies CASSLQGQGHYEQYF.

The sample holds one count of this clone. The gene calls are TRBV5-6 and TRBJ1-3; 7 bases fit TRBD1. Losses at the gene ends were 0 bases for V and 2 bases for J; bases not matched to a gene: 8. Germline V lookup: CDR1 SGHDT, CDR2 YYEEEE. CDR3 length: 17 residues. DNA of the CDR3: TGTGCCAGCAGCTTGGGGCCTACAGGGGAAACTGGAAACACCATATATTTT. As protein: CASSLGPTGETGNTIYF.

J is TRBJ2-2 and V is TRBV11-2; tentatively, D is TRBD1 (5 bases). The CDR3 contains 14 residues. V dropped 5 bases and J dropped 4 bases, with 11 bases sitting between them. The germline V gene has CDR1 SGHAT and CDR2 FQNNGV. CDR3 bases: TGTGCCAGCAGCCATGCTCAGGGCACCGGGGAGCTGTTTTTT. Translating it yields CASSHAQGTGELFF.

The J gene is TRBJ2-2, the V gene TRBV7-2; tentatively, D is TRBD1 (5 bases). V lost 1 base and J lost 7, with 13 bases in between. The germline V gene encodes CDR1 SGHTA and CDR2 FQGNSA. This CDR3 contains 15 residues. DNA for the CDR3: TGTGCCAGCAGCTTAGTTATGGCAGGGCACGGGGAGCTGTTTTTT. It yields the protein CASSLVMAGHGELFF.

The chain has TRBV11-2 and TRBJ2-7; 10 bases are a match to TRBD1. Trimming cost V 1 base and J 1 base; bases outside gene matches: 1. CDR1 is SGHAT and CDR2 is FQNNGV in the germline V gene. The CDR3 has 15 residues. The CDR3 nucleotides are TGTGCCAGCAGCTTAGTGGACAGGGGGTCCTACGAGCAGTACTTC. This translates into CASSLVDRGSYEQYF.